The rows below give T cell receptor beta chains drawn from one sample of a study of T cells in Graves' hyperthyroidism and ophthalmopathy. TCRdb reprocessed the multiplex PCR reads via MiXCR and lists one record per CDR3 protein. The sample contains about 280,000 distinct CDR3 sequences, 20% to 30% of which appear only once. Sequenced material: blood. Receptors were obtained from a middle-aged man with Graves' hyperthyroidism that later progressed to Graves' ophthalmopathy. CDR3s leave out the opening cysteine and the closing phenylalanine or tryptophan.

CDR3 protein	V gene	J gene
ASRRQDGNTIY	TRBV6-1	TRBJ1-3
ASSLDTSGAGELF	TRBV11-3	TRBJ2-2
ASRDSSFQETQY	TRBV11-1	TRBJ2-5
SVVFGPGELF	TRBV29-1	TRBJ2-2
ASSLSTTNTEAF	TRBV7-9	TRBJ1-1
SARDMGREGEQY	TRBV20-1	TRBJ2-7
ASSYAVGGSETQY	TRBV6-2/TRBV6-3	TRBJ2-5
ASSDAPGATEAF	TRBV6-1	TRBJ1-1
ASGLTGGGTDTQY	TRBV12-5	TRBJ2-3
ASSSDRGLGYT	TRBV2	TRBJ1-2
ANTIVTGGRSYGYT	TRBV12-3/TRBV12-4	TRBJ1-2
ASSITGTVA	TRBV19	TRBJ1-2
ASSQTGNTIY	TRBV2	TRBJ1-3
ASTIGGQSYEQY	TRBV6-5	TRBJ2-7
ASSPTSGRILETQY	TRBV18	TRBJ2-5
ATSRGIVETQY	TRBV15	TRBJ2-5
AWSVRDLGGYT	TRBV30	TRBJ1-2
ASSRRGTYEQY	TRBV5-1	TRBJ2-7
ASSQENGSGGYT	TRBV3-1	TRBJ1-2
ASSSPQGGRDEQY	TRBV12-3/TRBV12-4	TRBJ2-7
ASSYPRQGARQPQH	TRBV6-2/TRBV6-3	TRBJ1-5
ASSELGGLETQY	TRBV6-1	TRBJ2-5
ASSWGQGSYEQY	TRBV5-1	TRBJ2-7
SARRLAGESETQY	TRBV20-1	TRBJ2-5
ASRQRTGRYGYT	TRBV6-1	TRBJ1-2
ASSRRAELSNQPQH	TRBV4-2	TRBJ1-5
ATGLHEQY	TRBV15	TRBJ2-7
ASSRGRTNYGYT	TRBV6-1	TRBJ1-2
ASSYTSLSVEASGNTIY	TRBV5-1	TRBJ1-3
ASSRTGTSTYEQY	TRBV7-2	TRBJ2-7
ASSQGVDEEAF	TRBV18	TRBJ1-1
SASAGALAEAF	TRBV20-1	TRBJ1-1
ASSLKGAASEAF	TRBV7-3	TRBJ1-1
ASGPSRDPKGTQY	TRBV12-5	TRBJ2-5
ASKLLKTGGSYEQY	TRBV6-1	TRBJ2-7
ASRSSGQGAYEQY	TRBV19	TRBJ2-7
ASTQGGVAAGYT	TRBV12-3/TRBV12-4	TRBJ1-2
ASSLDVGVKETQY	TRBV5-1	TRBJ2-5
ASSDVGQNTEAF	TRBV6-1	TRBJ1-1
ASSLGGTDEAF	TRBV7-9	TRBJ1-1
ASRGQENTIY	TRBV2	TRBJ1-3
ATSWTSGGPPETQY	TRBV15	TRBJ2-5
ASRYINQPQH	TRBV28	TRBJ1-5
TSSLANTEAF	TRBV12-3/TRBV12-4	TRBJ1-1